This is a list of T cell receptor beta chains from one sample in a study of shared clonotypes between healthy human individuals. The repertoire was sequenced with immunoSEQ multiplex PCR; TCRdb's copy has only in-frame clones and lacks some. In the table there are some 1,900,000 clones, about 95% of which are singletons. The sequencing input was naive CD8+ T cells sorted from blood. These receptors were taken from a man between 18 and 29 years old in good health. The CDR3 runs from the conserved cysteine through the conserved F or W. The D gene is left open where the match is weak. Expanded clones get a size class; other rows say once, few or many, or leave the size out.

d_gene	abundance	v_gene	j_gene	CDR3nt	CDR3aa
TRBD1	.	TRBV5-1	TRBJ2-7	TGCGCCAGCAGCTTGGTGGCAGGGGGAACCTACGAGCAGTACTTC	CASSLVAGGTYEQYF
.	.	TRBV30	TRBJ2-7	TGTGCCGTGCCGGGACCCTGGGGCGAGCAGTACTTC	CAVPGPWGEQYF
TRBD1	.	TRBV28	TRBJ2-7	TGTGCCAGCAGTTTATGGACCGGGACAGGGGAGAACGAGCAGTACTTC	CASSLWTGTGENEQYF
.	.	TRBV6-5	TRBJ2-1	TGTGCCAGCAGTTACTCGGGACCAGATTACTGGAATGAGCAGTTCTTC	CASSYSGPDYWNEQFF
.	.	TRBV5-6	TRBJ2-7	TGTGCCAGCAGCTTGGAACGGCTCTCCTACGAGCAGTACTTC	CASSLERLSYEQYF
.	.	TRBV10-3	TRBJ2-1	TGTGCCATAGCGAAGAGCTCCTACAATGAGCAGTTCTTC	CAIAKSSYNEQFF
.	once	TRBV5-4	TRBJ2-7	TGTGCCAGCAGCTTGGAGTACGTCCACGAGCAGTACTTC	CASSLEYVHEQYF
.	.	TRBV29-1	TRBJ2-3	TGCAGCGTTGGGATAGATACGCAGTATTTT	CSVGIDTQYF
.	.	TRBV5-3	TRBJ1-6	TGTGCCAGAAGCTTGAGAAGCTCCTATAATTCACCCCTCCACTTT	CARSLRSSYNSPLHF
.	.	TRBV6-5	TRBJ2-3	TGTGCCAGCGCAGAGCTGTGGGGAGATACGCAGTATTTT	CASAELWGDTQYF
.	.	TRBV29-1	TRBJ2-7	TGCAGCGTTGAGACACCAGATTCCTACGAGCAGTACTTC	CSVETPDSYEQYF
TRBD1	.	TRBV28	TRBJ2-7	TGTGCCAGCAGTTTCCCGGGACAGGGGGTTCACGAGCAGTACTTC	CASSFPGQGVHEQYF
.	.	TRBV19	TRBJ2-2	TGTGCCAGTAGTCCAGGGGAAGGCACCGGGGAGCTGTTTTTT	CASSPGEGTGELFF
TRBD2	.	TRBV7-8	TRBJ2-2	TGTGCCAGCAGCTTCCTTTTACTAGCGCCGGGGGAGCTGTTTTTT	CASSFLLLAPGELFF
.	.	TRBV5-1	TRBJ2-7	TGCGCCAGCAGCTTGGGTGAGGGTAAAGGCGACGAGCAGTACTTC	CASSLGEGKGDEQYF
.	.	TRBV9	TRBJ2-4	TGTGCCAGCAGCGCCGAAAGGGACGGGAAAAACATTCAGTACTTC	CASSAERDGKNIQYF
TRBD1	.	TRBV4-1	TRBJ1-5	TGCGCCAGCAGCCAGACAGGGGATCAGCCCCAGCATTTT	CASSQTGDQPQHF
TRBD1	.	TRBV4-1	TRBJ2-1	TGCGCCAGCAGCCTTTGGGACAGGGGAGACAATGAGCAGTTCTTC	CASSLWDRGDNEQFF
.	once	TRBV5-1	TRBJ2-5	TGCGCCAGCAGCTTGGCCCTTGGAGAGACCCAGTACTTC	CASSLALGETQYF
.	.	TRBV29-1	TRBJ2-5	TGCAGCGTTGAAGCGTTCGAGGGGCGCGCCCAGGAGACCCAGTACTTC	CSVEAFEGRAQETQYF
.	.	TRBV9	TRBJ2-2	TGTGCCAGCAGCGTAGAATGGACGGCTAGGACCGGGGAGCTGTTTTTT	CASSVEWTARTGELFF
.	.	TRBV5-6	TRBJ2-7	TGTGCCAGCAATGTCGCATGGGGGGATCCCGAGCAGTACTTC	CASNVAWGDPEQYF
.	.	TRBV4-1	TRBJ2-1	TGCGCCAGCAGCCAAGACTCGTCCTGGGACAACCTAAATGCTCACAATGAGCAGTTCTTC	CASSQDSSWDNLNAHNEQFF
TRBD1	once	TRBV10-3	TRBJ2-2	TGTGCCATCAGACAAGGGACAGGGATGAACACCGGGGAGCTGTTTTTT	CAIRQGTGMNTGELFF
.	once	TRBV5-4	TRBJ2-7	TGTGCCAGCAGCCAACCGGGACTTCTCTACGAGCAGTACTTC	CASSQPGLLYEQYF
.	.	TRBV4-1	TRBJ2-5	TGCGCCAGCAGCCAACAAGACTGGGGAATACAAGAGACCCAGTACTTC	CASSQQDWGIQETQYF
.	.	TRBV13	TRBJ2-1	TGTGCCAGCAGCTTAGGGGGAATTGAGCAGTTCTTC	CASSLGGIEQFF
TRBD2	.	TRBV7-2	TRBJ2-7	TGTGCCAGCAGCCCAGGGAGGGACTCCTACGAGCAGTACTTC	CASSPGRDSYEQYF
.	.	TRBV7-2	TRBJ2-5	TGTGCCAGCAGCTTAGTCGGCATGACGGAGACCCAGTACTTC	CASSLVGMTETQYF
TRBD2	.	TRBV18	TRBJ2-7	TGTGCCAGCTCTCTAGCGGGTGACGAGCAGTACTTC	CASSLAGDEQYF
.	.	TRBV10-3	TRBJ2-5	TGTGCCATCAGTACAGGGGAGGGTTGGGAGACCCAGTACTTC	CAISTGEGWETQYF
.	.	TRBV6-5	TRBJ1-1	TGTGCCAGCAGTCTAACCGCGAACACTGAAGCTTTCTTT	CASSLTANTEAFF
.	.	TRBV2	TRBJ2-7	TGTGCCAGCAACCCGGGACTTGAGCAGTACTTC	CASNPGLEQYF
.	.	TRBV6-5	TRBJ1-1	TGTGCCAGCAGTTACGAGACAGACCGGGGGGACACTGAAGCTTTCTTT	CASSYETDRGDTEAFF
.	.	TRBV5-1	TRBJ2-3	TGCGCCAGCAGCTTGATCTTGTCCACAGATACGCAGTATTTT	CASSLILSTDTQYF
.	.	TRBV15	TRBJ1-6	TGTGCCACCAGCCCCGAAGGAAAGGGTTCACCCCTCCACTTT	CATSPEGKGSPLHF
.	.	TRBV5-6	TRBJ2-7	TGTGCCAGCAGCTTGGCGGGGCGCGAGCAGTACTTC	CASSLAGREQYF
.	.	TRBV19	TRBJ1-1	TGTGCCAGTACTGTTTCAGTGAACACTGAAGCTTTCTTT	CASTVSVNTEAFF
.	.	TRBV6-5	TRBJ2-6	TGTGCCAGCAATAGGGACTCTGGGGCCAACGTCCTGACTTTC	CASNRDSGANVLTF
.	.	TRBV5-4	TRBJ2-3	TGTGCCACCCTGGAGCTTAGCACAGATACGCAGTATTTT	CATLELSTDTQYF
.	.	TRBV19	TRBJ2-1	TGTGCCAGTAGTATAGCGGAGGGGGCCTACAATGAGCAGTTCTTC	CASSIAEGAYNEQFF
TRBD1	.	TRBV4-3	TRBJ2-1	TGCGCCAGCAGCCAAGGTGGACAGGGGGACTACAATGAGCAGTTCTTC	CASSQGGQGDYNEQFF
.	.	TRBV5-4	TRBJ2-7	TGTGCCAGCAGCCTCCTCAACGAGCAGTACTTC	CASSLLNEQYF
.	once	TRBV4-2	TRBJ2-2	TGTGCCAGCAGCCAAGATGAGGGACTCCGGGTCGGGGAGCTGTTTTTT	CASSQDEGLRVGELFF
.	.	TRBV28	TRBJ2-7	TGTGCCAGCAGTGACCCAACGGGGGAGCAGTACTTC	CASSDPTGEQYF
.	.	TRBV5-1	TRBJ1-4	TGCGCCAGCAGCTTGGGAATTAATGAAAAACTGTTTTTT	CASSLGINEKLFF
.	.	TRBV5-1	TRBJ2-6	TGCGCCAGCAGCGAGCGGGACACCCGATTGTCCTACGGGGCCAACGTCCTGACTTTC	CASSERDTRLSYGANVLTF
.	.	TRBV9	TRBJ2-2	TGTGCCAGCAGCGTAGCTACGACAGATTTTAACACCGGGGAGCTGTTTTTT	CASSVATTDFNTGELFF
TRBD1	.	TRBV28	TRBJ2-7	TGTGCCAGCAGTCCCAGGGGGCTATCCCCCTACGAGCAGTACTTC	CASSPRGLSPYEQYF
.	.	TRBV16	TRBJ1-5	TGTGCCAGCAGCCAATCGGGAGCGTCAAGGCCCCAGCATTTT	CASSQSGASRPQHF
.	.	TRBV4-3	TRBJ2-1	TGCGCCAGCAGGGTGGATGGCGGAACTTACAATGAGCAGTTCTTC	CASRVDGGTYNEQFF
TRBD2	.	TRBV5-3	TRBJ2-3	TGTGCCAGAAGCCCCTGGGGCGGACGTGACCGGGCGGGGGTGACAGATACGCAGTATTTT	CARSPWGGRDRAGVTDTQYF
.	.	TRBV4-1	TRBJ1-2	TGCGCCAGCAGCCAAGGGAATGAGAGCCCGGAAGGCTACACCTTC	CASSQGNESPEGYTF
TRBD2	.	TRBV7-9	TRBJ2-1	TGTGCCAGCAGATTAGCGGGAGCCTTCTACAATGAGCAGTTCTTC	CASRLAGAFYNEQFF
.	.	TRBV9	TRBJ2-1	TGTGCCAGCAGCGTAGGAGGGCATCTCTACAATGAGCAGTTCTTC	CASSVGGHLYNEQFF
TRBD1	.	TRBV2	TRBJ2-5	TGTGCCAGCACCGGACAGGGGGAGGGTCAAGAGACCCAGTACTTC	CASTGQGEGQETQYF
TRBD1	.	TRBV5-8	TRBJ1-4	TGTGCCAGCAGTCTGGACAGGGGCGGTGAAAAACTGTTTTTT	CASSLDRGGEKLFF
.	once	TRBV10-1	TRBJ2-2	TGCGCCAGCAGTGAAATCCCGTCCGGGACGGTTCGGTCCGGGGAGCTGTTTTTT	CASSEIPSGTVRSGELFF
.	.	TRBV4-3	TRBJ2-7	TGCGCCAGCAGCCAAGAACAGGCCTACGAGCAGTACTTC	CASSQEQAYEQYF
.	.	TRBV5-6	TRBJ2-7	TGTGCCAGCAGCTCTGGCATACCCTACGAGCAGTACTTC	CASSSGIPYEQYF